Below are 24 T cell receptor beta chains sequenced from a single sample in a study of blood T cell repertoires in COVID-19. Sequenced by immunoSEQ multiplex PCR; TCRdb stores in-frame clones only, minus some. The sample has roughly 160,000 clones, 85% to 95% seen once. Source material: peripheral blood. These receptors came from a man aged 45-65 years with acute or convalescent COVID-19.

The CDR3 DNA sequence: TGTGCCATCAGTGAGTCATGGAGGACAGGGTATAATTCACCCCTCCACTTT. This encodes CAISESWRTGYNSPLHF. The chain employs TRBV10-3 and TRBJ1-6; 8 nucleotides align to TRBD1. V dropped 0 bases and J dropped 4; count of bases not matched to a gene: 5. The CDR3 has 17 amino acids. The germline V gene encodes CDR1 ENHRY and CDR2 SYGVKD.

There are a few counts of this clone. CDR3 sequence (DNA): TGTGCCAGCAGATCTACAGGGAACTCCTACGAGCAGTACTTC. This sequence encodes CASRSTGNSYEQYF. The chain has TRBV27 and TRBJ2-7, with TRBD1 as a possible D gene (6 bases). Trimming shortened V by 6 bases and J by 0 bases, and 12 bases separated the two germline ends. Germline CDR1 reads MNHEY; CDR2 reads SMNVEV (reference sequence). This CDR3 spans 14 amino acids.

The chain combines TRBV5-1 with TRBJ2-5, with D maybe TRBD1 (6 bases). Germline assignment: CDR1 SGHRS and CDR2 YFSETQ. V lost 0 bases and J lost 2, with 14 bases in between. CDR3 length equals 16 residues. The CDR3 reads CASSLALRTEQETQYF. CDR3 coding DNA: TGCGCCAGCAGCTTGGCCCTACGGACAGAACAAGAGACCCAGTACTTC.

The chain employs TRBV5-1 and TRBJ2-1; TRBD2 might be the D (6 bases). Trimming removed 6 bases from V and 2 bases from J, with 15 bases in between. Germline loops: CDR1 SGHRS, CDR2 YFSETQ. The CDR3 length is 15 residues. The CDR3, as DNA: TGCGCCAGCACCCCTGGAGGGGTAACCTACAATGAGCAGTTCTTC. Residues: CASTPGGVTYNEQFF. Using reference TRBV5-1 and TRBJ2-1 for the parts outside the CDR3, the full variable domain is KAGVTQTPRYLIKTRGQQVTLSCSPISGHRSVSWYQQTPGQGLQFLFEYFSETQRNKGNFPGRFSGRQFSNSRSEMNVSTLELGDSALYLCASTPGGVTYNEQFFGPGTRLTVL.

The chain carries TRBV6-5 and TRBJ1-3; TRBD1 is a possible D gene (6 bases). The germline CDR1 and CDR2 sequences are MNHEY and SVGAGI. V lost 6 bases, J lost 2 bases, and 11 bases lay in between. CDR3 length: 14 amino acids. The CDR3, as DNA: TGTGCCAGCAGGCCGGGGGGGCCTGGAAACACCATATATTTT. Translating it yields CASRPGGPGNTIYF.

The DNA for the CDR3 is TGTGCCAGCAGCTGGCACAGGGTGAACACTGAAGCTTTCTTT. This gives the protein CASSWHRVNTEAFF. The chain links TRBV7-9 to TRBJ1-1; TRBD1 is a possible D gene (6 bases). Trimming removed 4 bases at V and 0 bases at J, with 9 bases between. The germline V gene encodes CDR1 SEHNR and CDR2 FQNEAQ (reference sequence). This CDR3 region has 14 residues.

This clone has just a few counts. This chain connects TRBV2 to TRBJ1-1; 12 bases line up with TRBD1. Germline assignment: CDR1 SNHLY and CDR2 FYNNEI. The V gene end was trimmed by 4 bases and the J gene end by 6 bases; junction bases not matched to a gene: 9. CDR3 length equals 16 residues. CDR3 sequence reads: CASSVRGTGGKSEAFF. The CDR3 nucleotides are TGTGCCAGCAGTGTCAGGGGGACAGGGGGCAAATCTGAAGCTTTCTTT.

The chain carries TRBV27 and TRBJ2-6, with D possibly TRBD1 on 6 matching bases. The CDR3 runs to 18 residues. Deletions cut 5 bases from V and 0 bases from J, with 17 bases between. The germline V gene has CDR1 MNHEY and CDR2 SMNVEV (reference sequence). The CDR3 loop is CASSNGQTPLSGANVLTF. The CDR3 bases are TGTGCCAGCAGTAATGGACAGACCCCCCTCTCTGGGGCCAACGTCCTGACTTTC.

The rearrangement joins TRBV28 to TRBJ2-4, with unresolved D. Deletions cut 3 bases from V and 0 bases from J, with 12 bases between. The CDR3 has 16 amino acids. Looked up from germline, CDR1 is MDHEN and CDR2 is SYDVKM. CDR3 DNA sequence: TGTGCCAGCAGTTTTCATTCGAGACTAGCCAAAAACATTCAGTACTTC. Its translation: CASSFHSRLAKNIQYF.

The chain combines TRBV29-1 with TRBJ2-4, with 8 bases lining up with TRBD1. This CDR3 is 15 amino acids long. The J segment lost 0 bases and the V segment lost 7 bases, leaving 8 bases of the junction unmatched. Germline V gene lookup returns CDR1 SQVTM and CDR2 ANQGSEA. This chain's CDR3 is CSATGGSLAKNIQYF. CDR3 DNA sequence: TGCAGCGCCACAGGGGGGTCCTTAGCCAAAAACATTCAGTACTTC.

The CDR3 loop reads CASSTDRVSQPQHF. CDR3 DNA sequence: TGTGCCAGCAGTACGGACAGGGTGAGTCAGCCCCAGCATTTT. The chain has TRBV28 and TRBJ1-5; 8 positions match TRBD1. The J segment lost 6 bases and the V segment lost 5 bases, leaving 6 bases of the junction unmatched. Germline values: CDR1 MDHEN, CDR2 SYDVKM. CDR3 length equals 14 residues. The variable domain in full, completed from reference TRBV28 and TRBJ1-5, reads DVKVTQSSRYLVKRTGEKVFLECVQDMDHENMFWYRQDPGLGLRLIYFSYDVKMKEKGDIPEGYSVSREKKERFSLILESASTNQTSMYLCASSTDRVSQPQHFGDGTRLSIL.

This chain joins TRBV6-2 or TRBV6-3 and TRBJ1-1, with D tentatively TRBD1 (6 bases). V shed 2 bases and J shed 7 bases, with 11 bases lying between them. The length of the CDR3 is 13 residues. CDR1 MNHEY and CDR2 SVGEGT come from the germline V gene. CDR3 amino acids: CASSYISGDEAFF. The CDR3 DNA reads TGTGCCAGCAGTTACATTTCAGGGGATGAAGCTTTCTTT.

V usage is TRBV6-1 and J usage is TRBJ1-1, with 12 bases that match TRBD1. Germline V gene data show CDR1 as MNHNS and CDR2 as SASEGT. Unmatched junction bases numbered 8, after V lost 5 bases and J lost 7 bases. This CDR3 comprises 15 residues. DNA of the CDR3: TGTGCCAGCAGTCCGGGACAGGGGGCGCCCGTTGAAGCTTTCTTT. Protein product: CASSPGQGAPVEAFF.

V gene TRBV28 combines with J gene TRBJ1-3; D is unresolved. V was trimmed by 2 bases and J by 8 bases, leaving 7 bases between them. The germline CDR1 and CDR2 sequences are MDHEN and SYDVKM. The length of the CDR3 is 12 residues. CDR3 in amino acids: CASSLSADTIYF. The CDR3 nucleotides are TGTGCCAGCAGTTTAAGTGCGGACACCATATATTTT. Full variable domain (rest looked up from reference TRBV28 and TRBJ1-3): DVKVTQSSRYLVKRTGEKVFLECVQDMDHENMFWYRQDPGLGLRLIYFSYDVKMKEKGDIPEGYSVSREKKERFSLILESASTNQTSMYLCASSLSADTIYFGEGSWLTVV.

The chain links TRBV9 to TRBJ2-4, with 11 bases aligning to TRBD2. From germline, CDR1 is SGDLS and CDR2 YYNGEE. V dropped 3 bases and J dropped 8; count of bases not matched to a gene: 13. The CDR3 loop spans 17 amino acids. CDR3 nucleotide sequence: TGTGCCAGCAGCGCCGCTAGCGGGGGGACAGGGCGGGACATTCAGTACTTC. Its translation: CASSAASGGTGRDIQYF.

The chain carries TRBV27 and TRBJ2-7; D may be TRBD2 (5 bases). This CDR3 is built from 13 residues. Trimming removed 6 bases from V and 7 bases from J, with 16 bases in between. Germline V CDR1 and CDR2: MNHEY, SMNVEV (reference sequence). Written as DNA, the CDR3 is TGTGCCAGCAGGCGGGCCGGTGATATAGAGCAGTACTTC. It translates to CASRRAGDIEQYF.

V is TRBV7-9 and J is TRBJ2-2; 7 bases line up with TRBD2. CDR1 and CDR2 from the germline V gene are SEHNR and FQNEAQ (reference sequence). The trim removed 5 bases at V and 0 bases at J, leaving 6 bases unmatched. There are 16 residues in the CDR3. CDR3 sequence (DNA): TGTGCCAGCAGCCCCGGCGCGGGGGCGAACACCGGGGAGCTGTTTTTT. This codes for CASSPGAGANTGELFF.

The gene calls are TRBV10-2 and TRBJ2-7; D gene uncertain. Germline-derived CDR1 and CDR2 are WSHSY and SAAADI. Trimming shortened V by 3 bases and J by 4 bases, and 4 bases separated the two germline ends. The CDR3 sequence is 11 residues long. Here the CDR3 reads CASSEAYEQYF. The CDR3 nucleotides read TGCGCCAGCAGTGAAGCTTACGAGCAGTACTTC.

The V gene is TRBV11-3, the J gene TRBJ2-1, with D possibly being TRBD1 (6 bases). Trimming took off 2 bases at V and 8 bases at J, with 10 bases between the two ends. This CDR3 comprises 13 residues. The germline CDR1 and CDR2 sequences are SGHNT and YENEEA. The CDR3 DNA follows: TGTGCCAGCAGCTTACAACAGGGACATGAGCAGTTCTTC. Translating it yields CASSLQQGHEQFF.

V gene TRBV6-1 combines with J gene TRBJ1-3, with TRBD1 matching 7 bases. From germline, CDR1 is MNHNS and CDR2 SASEGT. This CDR3 has 17 residues. V lost 6 bases to trimming and J lost 4 bases; unmatched junction nucleotides: 15. The CDR3 DNA sequence: TGTGCCAGCAGCGAATCGTACGGACAGGTCTACGGAAACACCATATATTTT. Translation gives CASSESYGQVYGNTIYF.

The rearrangement joins TRBV6-6 to TRBJ1-1; D unresolved. This CDR3 region has 13 residues. Germline V CDR1 and CDR2: MNHNY, SVGAGI (reference sequence). V was shortened by 6 bases and J by 0 bases, with 8 bases between the two germline ends. This chain's CDR3 is CASRPVLNTEAFF. Written as DNA, the CDR3 is TGTGCCAGCAGACCGGTTTTGAACACTGAAGCTTTCTTT.

This rearrangement joins TRBV5-5 to TRBJ2-3, with a tentative D call TRBD2 (6 bases). Germline V gene sequence: CDR1 SGHKS, CDR2 YYEKEE (reference sequence). This CDR3 has 15 amino acids. V lost 2 bases and J 0 bases, leaving 10 bases between the germline ends. CDR3 in DNA: TGTGCCAGCAGCTTTGAGGACTATAGCACAGATACGCAGTATTTT. Its translation is CASSFEDYSTDTQYF. The full variable domain, with the rest looked up from reference TRBV5-5 and TRBJ2-3, is DAGVTQSPTHLIKTRGQQVTLRCSPISGHKSVSWYQQVLGQGPQFIFQYYEKEERGRGNFPDRFSARQFPNYSSELNVNALLLGDSALYLCASSFEDYSTDTQYFGPGTRLTVL.

The chain couples TRBV14 to TRBJ2-7; maybe TRBD1 (6 bases). The germline CDR1 and CDR2 sequences are SGHDN and FVKESK. Trimming left V 1 base short and J 2 bases short, with 15 bases between. The CDR3 is 16 residues long. CDR3 in DNA: TGTGCCAGCAGCCAAGGTAGGGCAGGGGACACCTACGAGCAGTACTTC. Translation gives CASSQGRAGDTYEQYF. Using reference TRBV14 and TRBJ2-7 for the parts outside the CDR3, the full variable domain is EAGVTQFPSHSVIEKGQTVTLRCDPISGHDNLYWYRRVMGKEIKFLLHFVKESKQDESGMPNNRFLAERTGGTYSTLKVQPAELEDSGVYFCASSQGRAGDTYEQYFGPGTRLTVT.

The chain employs TRBV27 and TRBJ2-2; possible D gene TRBD2, 5 bases. V was pared by 6 bases and J by 0 bases, with 11 bases between. The CDR3 runs 15 residues. Germline CDR1 MNHEY, CDR2 SMNVEV (reference sequence). The CDR3 bases are TGTGCCAGCAGATCGGGAACATCGAACACCGGGGAGCTGTTTTTT. Amino acids: CASRSGTSNTGELFF.